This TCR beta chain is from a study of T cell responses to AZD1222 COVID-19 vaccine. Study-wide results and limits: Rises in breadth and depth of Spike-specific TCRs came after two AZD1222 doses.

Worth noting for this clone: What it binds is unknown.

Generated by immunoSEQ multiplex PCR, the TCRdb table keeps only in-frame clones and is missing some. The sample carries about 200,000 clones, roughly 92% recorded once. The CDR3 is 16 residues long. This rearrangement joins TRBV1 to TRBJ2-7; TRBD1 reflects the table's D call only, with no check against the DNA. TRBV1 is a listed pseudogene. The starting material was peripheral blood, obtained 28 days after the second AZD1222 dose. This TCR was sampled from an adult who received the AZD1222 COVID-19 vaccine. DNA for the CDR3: TGCACCAGCAGCCAAGGTTGGGGGGCAGGGGGCTGCGAGCAGTACTTC. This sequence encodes CTSSQGWGAGGCEQYF.